This T cell receptor beta chain originates from a study of response to subunit inactivated influenza vaccine listed by TCRdb under 2018. In terms of the full investigation: Deep quantitative profiling of the T cell receptor repertoire was used in the study to follow responses to a trivalent subunit inactivated influenza vaccine.

As concerns this clonotype: The target of this receptor is not known. No much larger clonotype is one base removed from it; base qualities were not supplied.

Overall study outcomes, separate from this receptor: The authors proposed that each seasonal influenza vaccination may bring in only a limited number of new T cells.

The library relied on RT-PCR. TCRdb records Illumina HiSeq 2500 as the sequencer. TCRdb reworked the public reads: Q25 trimming with fastp, MiXCR clone assembly, productive beta chains retained. Every entry covers one CDR3 protein and lists the most common genes and DNA from its rows. The sample table lists a few hundred thousand distinct CDR3 sequences, roughly 9.7% of them with a count of one. Jointly, the top ten make up roughly 12% of the sample. The time point label, as the study defines it: around 45 days after influenza vaccine administration. Sequences LGHNA (CDR1) and YNFKEQ (CDR2) are obtained from the germline V gene. V and J are truncated by 0 bases and 2 bases respectively, leaving an intervening sequence of 9 bases. From the cysteine through the phenylalanine, the CDR3 covers 15 amino acids. Only the CDR3 DNA stays, 45 bases, in frame from base 1.

The receptor comes from a man aged 45 to 65 who received an inactivated influenza vaccine. Donor details come from another sample of the same person, matched by shared clones. The V gene is TRBV4-2 and the J gene is TRBJ2-3, with no confidently assigned D gene. The sample consisted of PBMCs from blood, taken more than 35 days after vaccination. DNA sequence: TGTGCCAGCAGCCAAGATTCCGCGAACACAGATACGCAGTATTTT. The translation is CASSQDSANTDTQYF.